These 23 T cell receptor beta chains were all obtained from the same sample, sequenced in a study of shared clonotypes between healthy human individuals. Profiling relied on immunoSEQ multiplex PCR, and the TCRdb table lists in-frame clones only, not all of them. The data contain some 2,100,000 clones, approximately 96% of them singletons. What was sequenced was naive CD4+ T cells sorted from blood. Subset reported: CD45RA+ positively selected. The receptor set was obtained from a man between 18 and 35 years old in good health.

The chain joins TRBV6-5 to TRBJ2-4; 7 bases are shared with TRBD1. Germline V CDR1 and CDR2: MNHEY, SVGAGI. The CDR3 extends over 16 amino acids. V was clipped by 4 bases and J by 9 bases; unmatched bases: 15. The CDR3 sequence is CASSSSPRDSIVIQYF. The CDR3 bases are TGTGCCAGCAGTTCCTCGCCCCGGGACAGTATAGTCATTCAGTACTTC.

The chain recombines TRBV7-6 with TRBJ1-1; 8 nucleotides align to TRBD1. Germline assignment: CDR1 SGHVS and CDR2 FNYEAQ. V lost 1 base, J lost 4 bases, and 8 bases stayed unmatched. The CDR3 has 16 residues. CDR3 residues: CASSLGGGQGITEAFF. The CDR3 DNA reads as TGTGCCAGCAGCTTAGGAGGCGGACAGGGCATCACTGAAGCTTTCTTT.

CDR3 sequence: CASSQDLSLAGIPYEQYF. The CDR3 DNA reads as TGCGCCAGCAGCCAAGATCTCTCTCTAGCGGGGATCCCCTACGAGCAGTACTTC. The chain has TRBV4-3 and TRBJ2-7, with 9 bases matching TRBD2. The CDR3 sequence is 18 residues long. J lost 2 bases, V lost 0 bases, and 11 bases had no gene match. The germline gives CDR1 LGHNA, CDR2 YSLEER.

Here the CDR3 reads CASSPGGTETQYF. The CDR3 nucleotides are TGTGCCAGCAGCCCCGGGGGCACAGAGACCCAGTACTTC. The chain is built from TRBV6-6 and TRBJ2-5; the D call may be TRBD1 or TRBD2 (6 bases each). The CDR3 has 13 amino acids. The V gene's germline CDR1 is MNHNY and CDR2 SVGAGI (reference sequence). Trimming pared 6 bases from V and 4 bases from J, leaving 12 bases between.

The V call is TRBV30, the J call TRBJ1-2; 9 bases agree with TRBD1. V lost 7 bases, J lost 1 base, and 4 bases stayed unmatched. CDR1 and CDR2 (germline): GTSNPN, SVGIG (reference sequence). CDR3 length equals 13 residues. This CDR3 is CALGQGGNYGYTF. The CDR3 DNA reads TGTGCCTTGGGACAGGGAGGTAACTATGGCTACACCTTC.

With respect to this clone: Other DNA sequences in the sample encode the same CDR3. CDR3 nucleotide sequence: TGTGCCATCAGTGAGAGGGAGGATGGCTACACCTTC. This encodes CAISEREDGYTF. The chain employs TRBV10-3 and TRBJ1-2; D call uncertain. The V and J ends lost 2 bases and 6 bases respectively, with 7 bases between them. The germline CDR1 and CDR2 sequences are ENHRY and SYGVKD. CDR3 length: 12 residues.

V is TRBV5-4 and J is TRBJ2-3; D is possibly TRBD2 (6 bases). Germline V lookup: CDR1 SGHNT, CDR2 YYREEE (reference sequence). V shed 4 bases and J shed 5 bases, with 17 bases lying between them. The CDR3 loop spans 15 amino acids. The CDR3 loop reads CASSPDQRAGDTQYF. CDR3 nucleotides: TGTGCCAGCAGCCCAGACCAACGAGCGGGAGATACGCAGTATTTT.

Written as DNA, the CDR3 is TGTGCCAGTAGTCTAGTAGCGGTTAGCTCCTACGAGCAGTACTTC. This gives the protein CASSLVAVSSYEQYF. The chain joins TRBV19 to TRBJ2-7; a weak D match, TRBD2 (6 bases). The V gene lost 5 bases and the J gene lost 0 bases, with 14 bases spanning the gap. The germline V gene has CDR1 LNHDA and CDR2 SQIVND (reference sequence). The CDR3 spans 15 residues.

This rearrangement joins TRBV15 to TRBJ2-7; 7 positions match TRBD2. Germline V gene sequence: CDR1 LNHNV, CDR2 YYDKDF (reference sequence). The CDR3 has 13 amino acids. V lost 1 base, J lost 6 bases, and 3 bases stayed unmatched. The CDR3 DNA reads as TGTGCCACCAGCAGAGCCTCTAGCGGCGAGCAGTACTTC. It is translated as CATSRASSGEQYF. Based on the CDR3 plus reference TRBV15 and TRBJ2-7, the full variable domain is DAMVIQNPRYQVTQFGKPVTLSCSQTLNHNVMYWYQQKSSQAPKLLFHYYDKDFNNEADTPDNFQSRRPNTSFCFLDIRSPGLGDTAMYLCATSRASSGEQYFGPGTRLTVT.

V gene TRBV7-3 combines with J gene TRBJ1-2, with 8 bases identical to TRBD1. Germline V lookup: CDR1 SGHTA, CDR2 FQGTGA. V lost 5 bases to trimming and J lost 6 bases; unmatched junction nucleotides: 5. The CDR3 is made up of 13 amino acids. The CDR3 coding sequence is TGTGCCAGCAGCGGCCGACAGGGGAATGGCTACACCTTC. This encodes CASSGRQGNGYTF.

A note on this clone: Other DNA sequences in this specimen translate into the identical CDR3. The rearrangement joins TRBV6-5 to TRBJ2-2, with TRBD2 as a possible D gene (5 bases). V was clipped by 5 bases and J by 2 bases, with 9 bases between them. CDR1 is MNHEY, CDR2 SVGAGI, per germline. The CDR3 contains 14 residues. Here the CDR3 DNA reads TGTGCCAGCAGTCGAGGACTCAACACCGGGGAGCTGTTTTTT. Translating gives CASSRGLNTGELFF.

J is TRBJ1-1 and V is TRBV18; 7 bases match TRBD1. V lost 5 bases, J lost 1 base, and 10 bases stayed unmatched. CDR1 KGHSH and CDR2 LQKENI come from the germline V gene. There are 16 residues in the CDR3. The CDR3 DNA sequence: TGTGCCAGCTCATCACGCACAGGGGAAAAGAACACTGAAGCTTTCTTT. This gives the protein CASSSRTGEKNTEAFF.

The rearrangement links TRBV28 to TRBJ1-5; 8 nucleotides line up with TRBD1. CDR1 is MDHEN, CDR2 SYDVKM, per germline. J gave up 0 bases and V 4 bases, and 5 bases lay outside the gene matches. This CDR3 is 16 amino acids long. CDR3 residues: CASSSGQGGSNQPQHF. The CDR3 DNA is TGTGCCAGCAGTTCTGGACAGGGAGGTAGCAATCAGCCCCAGCATTTT.

The chain carries TRBV6-1 and TRBJ2-2, with D possibly being TRBD1 (5 bases). CDR1 and CDR2 from the germline V gene are MNHNS and SASEGT. The CDR3 length is 15 residues. Deletions cut 4 bases from V and 3 bases from J, with 12 bases between. In DNA form, the CDR3 reads TGTGCCAGCAGTGGACGCCCGACAGACACCGGGGAGCTGTTTTTT. Encoded protein: CASSGRPTDTGELFF.

This clone was observed once. The same CDR3 arises from other DNA sequences in this sample as well. This chain links TRBV9 with TRBJ1-1, with D maybe TRBD1 (6 bases). This CDR3 is 15 amino acids long. V gave up 2 bases and J gave up 0 bases, with 11 bases separating them. Germline V CDR1 and CDR2: SGDLS, YYNGEE. CDR3 loop: CASSVEGGLNTEAFF. As DNA, the CDR3 is TGTGCCAGCAGCGTCGAGGGGGGTTTGAACACTGAAGCTTTCTTT. Using reference TRBV9 and TRBJ1-1 for the parts outside the CDR3, the full variable domain is DSGVTQTPKHLITATGQRVTLRCSPRSGDLSVYWYQQSLDQGLQFLIQYYNGEERAKGNILERFSAQQFPDLHSELNLSSLELGDSALYFCASSVEGGLNTEAFFGQGTRLTVV.

This sequence joins TRBV15 and TRBJ1-5; D is undetermined. This CDR3 has 13 residues. Trimming took off 0 bases at V and 5 bases at J, with 5 bases between the two ends. Germline CDR1 is LNHNV and CDR2 is YYDKDF (reference sequence). The CDR3 DNA follows: TGTGCCACCAGCAGAGACTCGGATCAGCCCCAGCATTTT. Translated: CATSRDSDQPQHF.

The gene calls are TRBV11-2 and TRBJ2-3, with TRBD2 matching over 8 bases. Germline V gene data show CDR1 as SGHAT and CDR2 as FQNNGV. The CDR3 runs 16 residues. Trimming cost V 4 bases and J 1 base; bases outside gene matches: 7. The chain's CDR3 is CASSSDTGGGTDTQYF. CDR3 nucleotide sequence: TGTGCCAGCAGCTCAGACACGGGAGGGGGCACAGATACGCAGTATTTT.

The rearrangement uses TRBV18 and TRBJ2-3; 8 nucleotides match TRBD2. V dropped 0 bases and J dropped 0; count of bases not matched to a gene: 5. CDR3 size: 17 residues. The germline gives CDR1 KGHSH, CDR2 LQKENI. The CDR3 bases are TGTGCCAGCTCACCACCGGGGAGCGGGGGTAGCACAGATACGCAGTATTTT. This sequence encodes CASSPPGSGGSTDTQYF.

The rearrangement uses TRBV7-2 and TRBJ2-5; D unresolved. Germline V lookup: CDR1 SGHTA, CDR2 FQGNSA. The CDR3 is made up of 16 amino acids. Trimming cost V 2 bases and J 1 base, with 14 bases left between them. The DNA for the CDR3 is TGTGCCAGCAGCTTATATAATGCGCCCCCCCAAGAGACCCAGTACTTC. This codes for CASSLYNAPPQETQYF.

The genes are TRBV6-1 and TRBJ1-4; TRBD1 matches at 7 bases. The CDR3 has 15 residues. Trimming at V came to 6 bases and at J to 0 bases, leaving 4 bases not matched to a gene. Germline V gives CDR1 MNHNS, CDR2 SASEGT. DNA of the CDR3: TGTGCCAGCAGGGTTACAGGGGCAACTAATGAAAAACTGTTTTTT. It is translated as CASRVTGATNEKLFF.

The V gene is TRBV6-5, the J gene TRBJ1-2, with D hard to call. V lost 8 bases and J 8 bases, leaving 24 bases between the germline ends. The germline V gene encodes CDR1 MNHEY and CDR2 SVGAGI. The CDR3 length is 15 residues. In DNA form, the CDR3 reads TGTGCCAGCCGAACGACCCGGTTGAGTTCCGGCGGCTACACCTTC. Translating it yields CASRTTRLSSGGYTF.

The CDR3 DNA follows: TGTGCCAGCGCTTCAAGAGGGTTGAGGGAAAAACTGTTTTTT. Protein sequence: CASASRGLREKLFF. The V gene is TRBV2, the J gene TRBJ1-4; the D is unclear. The ends were cut back, 8 bases at V and 8 bases at J, with 18 bases in the middle. Per germline, CDR1 SNHLY and CDR2 FYNNEI. The CDR3 contains 14 residues.

The rearrangement uses TRBV7-2 and TRBJ2-1; D perhaps matches TRBD2 (5 bases). V shed 1 base and J shed 10 bases, with 14 bases lying between them. The CDR3 has 14 amino acids. From germline, CDR1 is SGHTA and CDR2 FQGNSA. CDR3 loop: CASSLVREMVEQFF. The CDR3, as DNA: TGTGCCAGCAGCTTAGTGAGGGAGATGGTGGAGCAGTTCTTC. Together with reference TRBV7-2 and TRBJ2-1, the CDR3 gives the full variable domain: GAGVSQSPSNKVTEKGKDVELRCDPISGHTALYWYRQSLGQGLEFLIYFQGNSAPDKSGLPSDRFSAERTGGSVSTLTIQRTQQEDSAVYLCASSLVREMVEQFFGPGTRLTVL.